These 8 T cell receptor beta chains were all obtained from the same sample, sequenced in a study of T-cell memory formation after mild COVID-19. TCRdb used MiXCR to reprocess the 5' RACE reads, holding one entry per CDR3 protein. The sample lists around 510,000 distinct CDR3 sequences, 20% to 25% occurring once. Sequencing was performed on PBMCs or a T cell subset sorted from them (not recorded which). These TCRs come from an adult woman who had mild COVID-19 (a few samples of this study predate the infection). Cell type and time point are not known.

V is TRBV7-9 and J is TRBJ1-4, with no clear D. The length of the CDR3 is 16 residues. The V and J ends lost 5 bases and 6 bases respectively, with 19 bases between them. Germline V gene lookup returns CDR1 SEHNR and CDR2 FQNEAQ (reference sequence). CDR3 bases: TGTGCCAGCAGCACCACCTCTCAGGTCTCGGATGAAAAACTGTTTTTT. Translation: CASSTTSQVSDEKLFF.

V gene TRBV2 combines with J gene TRBJ2-5; maybe TRBD2 (5 bases). V was trimmed by 7 bases and J by 7 bases, leaving 19 bases between them. The CDR3 extends over 14 amino acids. CDR1 SNHLY and CDR2 FYNNEI come from the germline V gene. The CDR3 sequence is CASTPGLTAGTQYF. The CDR3 DNA is TGTGCCAGCACCCCGGGATTAACAGCCGGGACCCAGTACTTC.

V and J are TRBV7-3 and TRBJ2-5; 11 nucleotides line up with TRBD2. The CDR3 is 15 amino acids. V gave up 4 bases and J gave up 4 bases; unmatched junction bases: 5. Per germline, CDR1 SGHTA and CDR2 FQGTGA. CDR3 DNA: TGTGCCAGCAGCTCAACCGGGACTAGCGGAGAGACCCAGTACTTC. Translation: CASSSTGTSGETQYF.

This clonotype has more than one count but fewer than ten. V and J are TRBV7-9 and TRBJ2-3; 10 bases line up with TRBD2. The trim removed 5 bases at V and 2 bases at J, leaving 4 bases unmatched. The CDR3 sequence is 15 residues long. From germline, CDR1 is SEHNR and CDR2 FQNEAQ (reference sequence). CDR3 sequence reads: CASSRLAGLTDTQYF. The CDR3 DNA is TGTGCCAGCAGCCGACTAGCGGGCCTCACAGATACGCAGTATTTT.

The gene calls are TRBV24-1 and TRBJ2-7; TRBD2 aligns across 10 bases. Trimming cost V 11 bases and J 3 bases; bases outside gene matches: 9. Germline V gives CDR1 KGHDR, CDR2 SFDVKD. The CDR3 has 14 residues. CDR3 region: CAILPASGSYEQYF. The CDR3 DNA follows: TGTGCCATCCTCCCCGCTAGCGGGAGCTACGAGCAGTACTTC.

The genes are TRBV6-5 and TRBJ2-3; D is possibly TRBD2 (5 bases). The V gene's germline CDR1 is MNHEY and CDR2 SVGAGI. The germline V and J ends were trimmed by 0 bases and 1 base, with 14 bases remaining between them. The CDR3 sequence is 17 residues long. DNA for the CDR3: TGTGCCAGCAGTTACTCCGGGGTGAGGCGGCGCACAGATACGCAGTATTTT. It encodes CASSYSGVRRRTDTQYF.

This clonotype turned up a few times. The chain employs TRBV14 and TRBJ1-1; a possible D gene is TRBD1 (5 bases). The length of the CDR3 is 14 residues. Looked up from germline, CDR1 is SGHDN and CDR2 is FVKESK. V lost 7 bases, J lost 0 bases, and 12 bases lay in between. CDR3 nucleotides: TGTGCCAGCACCCGATGGGGCATGAACACTGAAGCTTTCTTT. Translating it yields CASTRWGMNTEAFF. The full variable domain, its missing parts supplied by reference TRBV14 and TRBJ1-1, is EAGVTQFPSHSVIEKGQTVTLRCDPISGHDNLYWYRRVMGKEIKFLLHFVKESKQDESGMPNNRFLAERTGGTYSTLKVQPAELEDSGVYFCASTRWGMNTEAFFGQGTRLTVV.

The sample holds a few counts of this clonotype. The V gene is TRBV9, the J gene TRBJ1-3; TRBD1 matches at 7 bases. The V and J ends lost 4 bases and 3 bases, in that order; junction bases with no gene match: 7. Looked up from germline, CDR1 is SGDLS and CDR2 is YYNGEE. The CDR3 is made up of 15 amino acids. The CDR3 nucleotides read TGTGCCAGCAGCAAAGAGGGGGCCGGTGGAAACACCATATATTTT. Translating it yields CASSKEGAGGNTIYF.